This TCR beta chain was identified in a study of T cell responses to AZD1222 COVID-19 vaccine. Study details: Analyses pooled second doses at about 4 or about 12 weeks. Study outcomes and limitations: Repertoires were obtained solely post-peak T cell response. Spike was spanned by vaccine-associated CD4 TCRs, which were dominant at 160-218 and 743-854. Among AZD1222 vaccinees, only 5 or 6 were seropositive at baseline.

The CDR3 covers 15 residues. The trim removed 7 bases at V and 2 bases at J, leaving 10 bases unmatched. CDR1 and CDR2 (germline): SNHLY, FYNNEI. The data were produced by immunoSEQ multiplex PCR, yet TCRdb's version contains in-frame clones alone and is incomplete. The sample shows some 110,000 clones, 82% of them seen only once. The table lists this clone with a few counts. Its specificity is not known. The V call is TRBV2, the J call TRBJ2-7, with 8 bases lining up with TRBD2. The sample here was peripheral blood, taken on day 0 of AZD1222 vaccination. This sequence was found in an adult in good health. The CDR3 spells CASTGGPGLAYEQYF. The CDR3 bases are TGTGCCAGCACCGGGGGACCGGGACTAGCCTACGAGCAGTACTTC.